The table lists the clone carrying this T cell receptor (beta chain) with many counts. The record originates from a study of T cells after yellow fever vaccination. Study context: Low-cell-number fractions underwent preparation using SMART-Seq v4 Ultra Low Input.

TCR cDNA, made by 5'RACE template switching, carried an added universal primer site and UMIs. A single record per CDR3 protein comes from TCRdb applying MiXCR to the 5' RACE reads. The sample has hundreds of thousands of distinct CDR3 sequences; approximately 3.8% are singletons. CDR1 and CDR2 from the germline V gene are SGHAT and FQNNGV. Trimming at V came to 4 bases and at J to 4 bases, leaving 6 bases not matched to a gene. This CDR3 is built from 15 residues. Material: PBMCs, obtained on the day of the yellow fever booster vaccination. J is TRBJ2-1 and V is TRBV11-2; 8 bases are shared with TRBD2. The TCR sequence derives from a man between 18 and 29 years old who received the YFV17D yellow fever vaccine. The CDR3 region has the DNA TGTGCCAGCAGCTCGGGACTAGGGGGGTACAATGAGCAGTTCTTC. Translated: CASSSGLGGYNEQFF.